This TCR beta chain is drawn from a study of T cells in tuberculosis. Whole-study context: PBMC were archived before or within 7 days of starting treatment.

Time point of the sample: new active TB diagnosis, blood taken before or within 7 days of starting treatment. Confirmation came from sputum smear and/or culture positivity for M. tuberculosis. Repertoires were generated with immunoSEQ multiplex PCR, while TCRdb's copy carries only in-frame clones and drops some. The sample yields 30,000 to 35,000 clones, about 85% seen once. The V gene end was trimmed by 4 bases and the J gene end by 6 bases; junction bases not matched to a gene: 8. The CDR3 length is 14 residues. CDR1 is SGHNT, CDR2 YYREEE, per germline (reference sequence). V is TRBV5-4 and J is TRBJ2-7; 9 bases agree with TRBD1. The sample was PBMCs, taken at tuberculosis diagnosis. This TCR came from an adult with tuberculosis. The chain's CDR3 is CASSVGTGSGEQYF. As DNA, the CDR3 is TGTGCCAGCAGCGTCGGGACAGGGAGTGGCGAGCAGTACTTC.